These 20 T cell receptor beta chains were all obtained from the same sample, sequenced in a study of blood T cell repertoires in COVID-19. TCRdb's copy holds only in-frame clones and misses some; the assay was immunoSEQ multiplex PCR. Of around 34,000 clones listed, roughly 82% were seen once; the top ten hold approximately 40%. What was sequenced was peripheral blood. These receptors all stem from an older man with active or convalescent COVID-19.

This clone was found once. The genes are TRBV5-1 and TRBJ1-1; TRBD1 aligns across 7 bases. CDR1 is SGHRS and CDR2 is YFSETQ in the germline V gene. The V and J ends lost 0 bases and 4 bases, in that order; junction bases with no gene match: 3. CDR3 length: 14 amino acids. The CDR3 reads CASSLEGTVTEAFF. The CDR3 coding sequence is TGCGCCAGCAGCTTGGAGGGGACAGTCACTGAAGCTTTCTTT.

The chain joins TRBV18 to TRBJ2-1; 8 nucleotides match TRBD2. The length of the CDR3 is 15 residues. After removal of 6 bases from V and 4 bases from J, the junction contained 8 bases not matched to a gene. Germline CDR1 KGHSH, CDR2 LQKENI. CDR3 coding DNA: TGTGCCAGCTCTCCTACTAGCGGCGTTTACAATGAGCAGTTCTTC. It specifies CASSPTSGVYNEQFF.

This rearrangement joins TRBV9 to TRBJ2-3, with TRBD2 as a possible D gene (6 bases). The CDR3 runs to 15 residues. Trimming shortened V by 6 bases and J by 0 bases, and 14 bases separated the two germline ends. Germline V gene lookup returns CDR1 SGDLS and CDR2 YYNGEE. CDR3 loop: CASTPGGTSTDTQYF. For the CDR3, the DNA is TGTGCCAGCACCCCGGGCGGGACTAGCACAGATACGCAGTATTTT. The variable domain in full, with the rest retrieved from reference TRBV9 and TRBJ2-3, is DSGVTQTPKHLITATGQRVTLRCSPRSGDLSVYWYQQSLDQGLQFLIQYYNGEERAKGNILERFSAQQFPDLHSELNLSSLELGDSALYFCASTPGGTSTDTQYFGPGTRLTVL.

V and J are TRBV7-6 and TRBJ1-1, with D tentatively TRBD1 (6 bases). Trimming removed 3 bases at V and 6 bases at J, with 14 bases between. The CDR3 runs to 14 residues. Germline loops: CDR1 SGHVS, CDR2 FNYEAQ. The CDR3 coding sequence is TGTGCCAGCAGCTTCTCGGGGGGCGAATCTGAAGCTTTCTTT. Protein: CASSFSGGESEAFF.

The V call is TRBV7-2, the J call TRBJ1-6; TRBD1 aligns across 7 bases. There are 16 residues in the CDR3. Germline V gives CDR1 SGHTA, CDR2 FQGNSA. Trimming removed 5 bases from V and 4 bases from J; junction bases left unmatched: 8. The chain's CDR3 is CASSRGTGVYNSPLHF. CDR3 sequence (DNA): TGTGCCAGCAGCAGAGGAACAGGGGTTTATAATTCACCCCTCCACTTT.

The rearrangement joins TRBV6-6 to TRBJ1-3; tentative D call: TRBD1 (6 bases). With 6 bases removed from V and 3 bases from J, the gap between germline ends came to 12 bases. This CDR3 contains 14 residues. The germline gives CDR1 MNHNY, CDR2 SVGAGI (reference sequence). The CDR3 coding sequence is TGTGCCAGCAGGGCGGGGGGCGATGGAAACACCATATATTTT. It encodes CASRAGGDGNTIYF.

The chain is built from TRBV7-2 and TRBJ2-6; no definite D call. V was trimmed by 6 bases and J by 0 bases, leaving 6 bases between them. Per germline, CDR1 SGHTA and CDR2 FQGNSA. This CDR3 has 14 amino acids. The CDR3 DNA follows: TGTGCCAGCAGGTCTAGCTCTGGGGCCAACGTCCTGACTTTC. Translated, it gives CASRSSSGANVLTF.

The J gene is TRBJ1-1, the V gene TRBV6-5, with a tentative D call TRBD1 (5 bases). The CDR3 spans 13 residues. The V gene's germline CDR1 is MNHEY and CDR2 SVGAGI. V shed 11 bases and J shed 0 bases, with 13 bases lying between them. CDR3 loop: CAAWQGMNTEAFF. DNA of the CDR3: TGTGCCGCCTGGCAGGGAATGAACACTGAAGCTTTCTTT.

The chain joins TRBV5-6 to TRBJ1-1; 8 nucleotides line up with TRBD1. Germline CDR1 reads SGHDT; CDR2 reads YYEEEE. J was trimmed by 5 bases and V by 4 bases; bases with no gene match: 10. The CDR3 spans 15 residues. CDR3 protein: CASSVYSRGRTEAFF. The DNA of the CDR3 is TGTGCCAGCAGCGTCTATTCCAGGGGGCGGACTGAAGCTTTCTTT.

This clone was observed a few times. The V and J genes are TRBV28 and TRBJ2-1; D not certain. Germline V gene sequence: CDR1 MDHEN, CDR2 SYDVKM. Trimming left V 5 bases short and J 7 bases short, with 6 bases between. This CDR3 is 11 amino acids long. The CDR3 sequence: CASSVRNEQFF. The CDR3 DNA reads as TGTGCCAGCAGTGTGCGGAATGAGCAGTTCTTC. The full variable domain, completed using reference TRBV28 and TRBJ2-1, is DVKVTQSSRYLVKRTGEKVFLECVQDMDHENMFWYRQDPGLGLRLIYFSYDVKMKEKGDIPEGYSVSREKKERFSLILESASTNQTSMYLCASSVRNEQFFGPGTRLTVL.

This chain links TRBV11-3 with TRBJ1-3, with unresolved D. The CDR3 totals 14 residues. V was trimmed by 3 bases and J by 0 bases, leaving 6 bases between them. The germline V gene has CDR1 SGHNT and CDR2 YENEEA. The CDR3 is CASSLSGSGNTIYF. The CDR3 DNA is TGTGCCAGCAGCTTGAGTGGCTCTGGAAACACCATATATTTT.

This chain joins TRBV5-1 and TRBJ1-1; D is ambiguous. The ends were cut back, 0 bases at V and 0 bases at J, with 9 bases in the middle. The CDR3 has 15 residues. Germline V CDR1 and CDR2: SGHRS, YFSETQ. CDR3 sequence reads: CASSLAGGVNTEAFF. The CDR3 nucleotides read TGCGCCAGCAGCTTGGCCGGCGGAGTGAACACTGAAGCTTTCTTT.

The chain uses TRBV19 and TRBJ2-1; 13 bases are a match to TRBD2. Germline CDR1 reads LNHDA; CDR2 reads SQIVND (reference sequence). CDR3 length: 16 residues. The ends lost 5 bases at V and 5 bases at J; junction bases unmatched: 6. The CDR3 nucleotides are TGTGCCAGTAGTCGACTAGCGGGAGGAAAACACAATGAGCAGTTCTTC. Its protein product is CASSRLAGGKHNEQFF.

The V and J genes are TRBV7-9 and TRBJ2-3, with a possible D match to TRBD1 (7 bases). Deletions cut 5 bases from V and 14 bases from J, with 23 bases between. The CDR3 extends over 14 amino acids. CDR1 is SEHNR, CDR2 FQNEAQ, per germline (reference sequence). DNA for the CDR3: TGTGCCAGCAGCCAGGGGGAGAGCGGGCCGGAGGGGTATTTT. Translation: CASSQGESGPEGYF.

The V and J genes are TRBV3-1 (or the pseudogene TRBV3-2) and TRBJ2-3; D not resolved. CDR1 and CDR2 from the germline V gene are LGHDT and YNNKEL (reference sequence). The CDR3 totals 14 residues. V lost 5 bases and J lost 4, with 13 bases in between. This CDR3 is CASSVSLGPDTQYF. For the CDR3, the DNA is TGTGCCAGCAGCGTTTCCCTAGGTCCAGATACGCAGTATTTT.

The chain joins TRBV28 to TRBJ1-4; TRBD1 might be the D (6 bases). Trimming removed 6 bases at V and 0 bases at J, with 11 bases between. The germline V gene has CDR1 MDHEN and CDR2 SYDVKM. CDR3 length equals 15 residues. CDR3 region: CASSSGDATNEKLFF. CDR3 nucleotides: TGTGCCAGCAGCTCAGGGGATGCAACTAATGAAAAACTGTTTTTT.

The chain has TRBV7-9 and TRBJ1-2; D is unclear. CDR1 and CDR2 from the germline V gene are SEHNR and FQNEAQ (reference sequence). V was clipped by 5 bases and J by 0 bases, with 7 bases between them. The CDR3 extends over 13 amino acids. This chain's CDR3 is CASSLTSNYGYTF. CDR3 sequence (DNA): TGTGCCAGCAGCCTGACTTCTAACTATGGCTACACCTTC.

This clone was detected a few times. V and J are TRBV2 and TRBJ1-1; D not certain. Germline lookup yields CDR1 SNHLY and CDR2 FYNNEI. The CDR3 loop spans 13 amino acids. V gave up 7 bases and J gave up 4 bases, with 13 bases separating them. The CDR3 DNA is TGTGCCAGCACTGACTCGGTCGGCACTGAAGCTTTCTTT. This sequence encodes CASTDSVGTEAFF.

The chain couples TRBV5-4 to TRBJ2-3; a possible D gene is TRBD1 (5 bases). The length of the CDR3 is 16 residues. Germline CDR1 and CDR2: SGHNT and YYREEE (reference sequence). V lost 0 bases and J 2 bases, leaving 13 bases between the germline ends. This CDR3 is CASSLEGPRLTDTQYF. The CDR3 DNA sequence: TGTGCCAGCAGCTTGGAGGGGCCCCGACTCACAGATACGCAGTATTTT.

The chain joins TRBV24-1 to TRBJ1-5; TRBD1 agrees at 7 bases. V was pared by 3 bases and J by 9 bases, with 10 bases of the junction left unmatched. Germline CDR1 KGHDR, CDR2 SFDVKD. The CDR3 contains 15 residues. CDR3 DNA: TGTGCCACCAGTGATCCGCGACAGGGAGATGGGCCCCAGCATTTT. Translating gives CATSDPRQGDGPQHF.